A single T cell receptor beta chain is shown here with its context. The sample comes from a study of control samples from healthy donors and cancer patients. Assay used: immunoSEQ multiplex PCR; TCRdb lists only in-frame clones, some missing. The table records tens of thousands of clones, 70% of them present only once. V lost 4 bases and J lost 1, with 13 bases in between. Germline loops: CDR1 SGHRS, CDR2 YFSETQ. This CDR3 has 15 amino acids. V gene TRBV5-1 combines with J gene TRBJ2-3, with D maybe TRBD2 (7 bases). This receptor was obtained from a male donor with melanoma. Sequenced material: formalin-fixed, paraffin-embedded tissue. The CDR3 loop is CASSPGGLGTDTQYF. The CDR3 DNA reads TGCGCCAGCAGCCCCGGGGGGCTCGGCACAGATACGCAGTATTTT.